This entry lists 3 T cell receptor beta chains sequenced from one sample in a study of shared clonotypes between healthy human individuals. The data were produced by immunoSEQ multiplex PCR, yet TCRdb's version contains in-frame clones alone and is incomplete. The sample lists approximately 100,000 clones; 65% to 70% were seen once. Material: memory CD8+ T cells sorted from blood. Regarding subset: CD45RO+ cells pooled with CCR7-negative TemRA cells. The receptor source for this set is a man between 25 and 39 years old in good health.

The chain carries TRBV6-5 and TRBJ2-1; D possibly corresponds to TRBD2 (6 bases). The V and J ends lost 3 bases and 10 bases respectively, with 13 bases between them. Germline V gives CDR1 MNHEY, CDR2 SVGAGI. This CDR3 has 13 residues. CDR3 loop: CASSYPAGGEQFF. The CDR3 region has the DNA TGTGCCAGCAGTTATCCAGCGGGCGGCGAGCAGTTCTTC.

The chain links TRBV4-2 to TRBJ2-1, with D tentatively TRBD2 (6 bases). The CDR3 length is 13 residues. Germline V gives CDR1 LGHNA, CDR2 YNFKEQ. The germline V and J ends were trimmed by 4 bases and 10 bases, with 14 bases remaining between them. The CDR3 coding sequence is TGTGCCAGCAGCCTCAGTGGGAGCGGGGAGCAGTTCTTC. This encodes CASSLSGSGEQFF.

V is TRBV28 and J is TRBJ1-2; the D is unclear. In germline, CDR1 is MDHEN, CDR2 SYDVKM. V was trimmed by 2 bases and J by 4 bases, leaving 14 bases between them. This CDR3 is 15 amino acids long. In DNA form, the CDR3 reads TGTGCCAGCAGTTTACCTCCTTTGGGAGGCTATGGCTACACCTTC. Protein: CASSLPPLGGYGYTF.